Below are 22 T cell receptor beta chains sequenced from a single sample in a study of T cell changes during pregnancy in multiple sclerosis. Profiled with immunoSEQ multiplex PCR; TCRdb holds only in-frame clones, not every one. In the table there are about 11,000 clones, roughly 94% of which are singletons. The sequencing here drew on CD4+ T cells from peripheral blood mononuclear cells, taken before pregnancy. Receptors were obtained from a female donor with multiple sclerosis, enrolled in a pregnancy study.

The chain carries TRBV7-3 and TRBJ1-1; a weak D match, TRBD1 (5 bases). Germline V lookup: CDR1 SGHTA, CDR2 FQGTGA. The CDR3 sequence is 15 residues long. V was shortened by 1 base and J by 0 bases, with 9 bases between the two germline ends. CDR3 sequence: CASSLMGGMNTEAFF. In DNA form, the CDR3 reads TGTGCCAGCAGCTTAATGGGGGGGATGAACACTGAAGCTTTCTTT.

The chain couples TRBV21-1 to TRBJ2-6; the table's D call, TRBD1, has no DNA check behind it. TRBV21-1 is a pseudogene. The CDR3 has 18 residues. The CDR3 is CASTQGQGSPSGANVLTF. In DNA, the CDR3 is TGTGCCAGCACCCAAGGACAGGGGTCCCCCTCTGGGGCCAACGTCCTGACTTTC.

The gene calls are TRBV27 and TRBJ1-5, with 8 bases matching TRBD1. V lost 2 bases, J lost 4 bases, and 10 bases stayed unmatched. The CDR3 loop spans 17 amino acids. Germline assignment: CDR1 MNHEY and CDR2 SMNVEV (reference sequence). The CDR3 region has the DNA TGTGCCAGCAGTTTACGCCCGGGGCAGGGGGCTAATCAGCCCCAGCATTTT. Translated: CASSLRPGQGANQPQHF.

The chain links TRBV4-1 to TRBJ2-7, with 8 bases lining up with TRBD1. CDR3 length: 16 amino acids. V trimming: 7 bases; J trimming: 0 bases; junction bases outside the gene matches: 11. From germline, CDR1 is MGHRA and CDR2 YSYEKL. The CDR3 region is CASIWGKQGVSYEQYF. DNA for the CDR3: TGCGCCAGCATCTGGGGAAAACAGGGGGTCTCCTACGAGCAGTACTTC.

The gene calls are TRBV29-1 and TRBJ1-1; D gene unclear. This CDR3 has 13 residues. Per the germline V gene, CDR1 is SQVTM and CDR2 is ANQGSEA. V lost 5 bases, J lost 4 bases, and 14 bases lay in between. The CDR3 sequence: CSVLGRFGTEAFF. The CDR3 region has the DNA TGCAGCGTTCTAGGCCGCTTCGGCACTGAAGCTTTCTTT.

The CDR3 region is CASSSIRGRGPNEKLFF. The CDR3 coding sequence is TGTGCCAGCAGCTCCATTAGGGGCAGGGGGCCTAATGAAAAACTGTTTTTT. The gene calls are TRBV11-2 and TRBJ1-4; 8 bases line up with TRBD1. Germline loops: CDR1 SGHAT, CDR2 FQNNGV. V was pared by 4 bases and J by 3 bases, with 10 bases of the junction left unmatched. The CDR3 contains 17 residues.

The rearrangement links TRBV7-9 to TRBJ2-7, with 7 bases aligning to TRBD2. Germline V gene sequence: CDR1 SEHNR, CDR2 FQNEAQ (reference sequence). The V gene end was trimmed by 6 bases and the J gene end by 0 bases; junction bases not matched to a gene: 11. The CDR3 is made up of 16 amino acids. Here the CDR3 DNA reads TGTGCCAGCAGACCTATAGGGGCGGGGGTCTCCTACGAGCAGTACTTC. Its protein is CASRPIGAGVSYEQYF.

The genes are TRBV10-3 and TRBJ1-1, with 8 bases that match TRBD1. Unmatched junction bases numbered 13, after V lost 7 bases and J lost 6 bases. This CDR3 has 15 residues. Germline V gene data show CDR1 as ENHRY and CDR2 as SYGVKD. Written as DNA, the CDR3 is TGTGCCATCATGCGGACAGGGTTAGACTTCGCTGAAGCTTTCTTT. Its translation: CAIMRTGLDFAEAFF.

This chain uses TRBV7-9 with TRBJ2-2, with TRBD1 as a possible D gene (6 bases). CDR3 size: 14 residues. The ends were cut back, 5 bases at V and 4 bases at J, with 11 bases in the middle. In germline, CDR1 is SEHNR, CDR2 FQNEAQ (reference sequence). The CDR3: CASSHRVSTGELFF. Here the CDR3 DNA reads TGTGCCAGCAGCCACAGGGTTAGCACCGGGGAGCTGTTTTTT.

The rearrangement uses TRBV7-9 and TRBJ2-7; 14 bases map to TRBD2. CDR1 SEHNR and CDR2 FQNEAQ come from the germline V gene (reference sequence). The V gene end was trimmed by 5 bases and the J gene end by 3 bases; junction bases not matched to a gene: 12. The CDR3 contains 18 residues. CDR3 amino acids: CASSQPGTSGGSIYEQYF. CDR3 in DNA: TGTGCCAGCAGCCAACCTGGGACTAGCGGGGGATCAATCTACGAGCAGTACTTC.

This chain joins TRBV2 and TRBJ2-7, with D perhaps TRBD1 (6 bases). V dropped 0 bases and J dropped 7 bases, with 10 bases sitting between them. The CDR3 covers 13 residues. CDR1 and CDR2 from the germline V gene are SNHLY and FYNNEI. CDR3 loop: CASSEATRGEQYF. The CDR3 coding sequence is TGTGCCAGCAGTGAAGCGACCAGGGGTGAGCAGTACTTC.

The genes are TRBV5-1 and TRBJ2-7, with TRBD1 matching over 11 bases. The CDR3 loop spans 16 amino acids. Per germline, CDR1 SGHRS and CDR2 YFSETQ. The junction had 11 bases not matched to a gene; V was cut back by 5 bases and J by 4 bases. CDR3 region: CASSPIWTGGGYEQYF. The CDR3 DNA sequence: TGCGCCAGCAGTCCCATCTGGACAGGGGGCGGGTACGAGCAGTACTTC.

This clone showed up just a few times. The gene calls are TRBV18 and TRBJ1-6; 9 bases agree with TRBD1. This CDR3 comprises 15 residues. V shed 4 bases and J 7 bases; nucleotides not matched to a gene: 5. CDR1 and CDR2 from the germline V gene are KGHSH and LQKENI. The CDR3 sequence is CASSLRQGENSPLHF. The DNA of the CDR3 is TGTGCCAGCTCACTACGACAGGGGGAGAATTCACCCCTCCACTTT.

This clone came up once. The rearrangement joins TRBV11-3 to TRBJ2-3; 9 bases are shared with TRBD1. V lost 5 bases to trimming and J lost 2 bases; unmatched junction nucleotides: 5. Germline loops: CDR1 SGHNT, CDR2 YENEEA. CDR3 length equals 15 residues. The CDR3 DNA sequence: TGTGCCAGCAGCCCCTGGACAGGGGACACAGATACGCAGTATTTT. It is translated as CASSPWTGDTDTQYF.

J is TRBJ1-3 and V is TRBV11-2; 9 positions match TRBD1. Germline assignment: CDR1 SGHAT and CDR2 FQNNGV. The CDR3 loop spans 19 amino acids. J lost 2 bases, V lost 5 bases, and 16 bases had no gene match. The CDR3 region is CASSSHSGTGKGTGNTIYF. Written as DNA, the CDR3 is TGTGCCAGCAGCAGCCATTCCGGGACAGGGAAGGGTACTGGAAACACCATATATTTT.

The CDR3 nucleotides are TGTGCCAGCAGCTTATTAAGACAGGGCGATAGCAATCAGCCCCAGCATTTT. Amino acid sequence: CASSLLRQGDSNQPQHF. The chain has TRBV7-8 and TRBJ1-5; 7 nucleotides match TRBD1. Germline lookup yields CDR1 SGHVS and CDR2 FQNEAQ. The V gene end was trimmed by 2 bases and the J gene end by 0 bases; junction bases not matched to a gene: 7. The CDR3 is made up of 17 amino acids. The entire variable domain, with the rest obtained from reference TRBV7-8 and TRBJ1-5, is as follows: GAGVSQSPRYKVAKRGQDVALRCDPISGHVSLFWYQQALGQGPEFLTYFQNEAQLDKSGLPSDRFFAERPEGSVSTLKIQRTQQEDSAVYLCASSLLRQGDSNQPQHFGDGTRLSIL.

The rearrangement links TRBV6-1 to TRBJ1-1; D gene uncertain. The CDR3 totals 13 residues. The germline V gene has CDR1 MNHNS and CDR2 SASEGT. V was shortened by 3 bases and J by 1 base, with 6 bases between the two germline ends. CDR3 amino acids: CASSEARNTEAFF. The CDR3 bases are TGTGCCAGCAGTGAGGCCAGGAACACTGAAGCTTTCTTT.

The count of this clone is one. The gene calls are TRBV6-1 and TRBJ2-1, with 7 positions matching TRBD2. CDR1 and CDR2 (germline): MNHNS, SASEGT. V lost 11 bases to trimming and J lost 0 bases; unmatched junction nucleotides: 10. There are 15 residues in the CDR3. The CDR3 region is CAGGGTGSSYNEQFF. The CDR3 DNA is TGTGCCGGGGGGGGGACGGGTAGCTCCTACAATGAGCAGTTCTTC.

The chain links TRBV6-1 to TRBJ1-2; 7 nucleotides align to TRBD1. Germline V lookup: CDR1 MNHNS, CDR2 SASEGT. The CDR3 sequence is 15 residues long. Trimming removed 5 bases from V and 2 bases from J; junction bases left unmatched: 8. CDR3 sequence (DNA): TGTGCCAGCAGTATCGAGGGACAGCCCAACTATGGCTACACCTTC. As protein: CASSIEGQPNYGYTF.

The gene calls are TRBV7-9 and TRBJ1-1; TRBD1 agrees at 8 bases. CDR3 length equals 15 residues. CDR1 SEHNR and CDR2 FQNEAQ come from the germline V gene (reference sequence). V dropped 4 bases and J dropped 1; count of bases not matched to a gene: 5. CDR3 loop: CASSSGQGWNTEAFF. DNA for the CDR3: TGTGCCAGCAGCTCCGGACAGGGATGGAACACTGAAGCTTTCTTT.

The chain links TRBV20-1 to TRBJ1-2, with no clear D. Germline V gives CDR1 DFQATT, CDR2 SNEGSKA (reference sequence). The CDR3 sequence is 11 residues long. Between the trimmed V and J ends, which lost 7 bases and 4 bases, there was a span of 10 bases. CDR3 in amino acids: CSVSQVYGYTF. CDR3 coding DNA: TGCAGTGTGTCTCAGGTCTATGGCTACACCTTC.

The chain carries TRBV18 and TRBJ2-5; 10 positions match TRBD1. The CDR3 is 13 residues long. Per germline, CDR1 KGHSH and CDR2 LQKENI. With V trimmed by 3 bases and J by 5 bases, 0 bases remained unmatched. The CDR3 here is CASSPTGGETQYF. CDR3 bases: TGTGCCAGCTCACCGACAGGGGGCGAGACCCAGTACTTC.